The 21 T cell receptor beta chains listed next were all sequenced from one sample in a study of T cell changes during pregnancy in multiple sclerosis. Here immunoSEQ multiplex PCR was the method, and the copy in TCRdb shows in-frame clones only, minus some. Of 45,000 to 60,000 clones listed, more than 90% are singletons. The specimen comprised CD8+ T cells from peripheral blood mononuclear cells, sampled before pregnancy. The receptors were gathered from a female donor with multiple sclerosis, enrolled in a pregnancy study.

V is TRBV9 and J is TRBJ2-3, with TRBD1 matching 8 bases. Per germline, CDR1 SGDLS and CDR2 YYNGEE. This CDR3 is 16 amino acids long. V was clipped by 4 bases and J by 2 bases; unmatched bases: 9. CDR3: CASSPLTGAFTDTQYF. The CDR3 region has the DNA TGTGCCAGCAGCCCGCTGACAGGGGCATTCACAGATACGCAGTATTTT.

The J gene is TRBJ2-7, the V gene TRBV23-1; 12 bases are a match to TRBD1. TRBV23-1 counts as an open reading frame of uncertain function. With V trimmed by 1 base and J by 6 bases, 13 bases remained unmatched. CDR3 size: 18 residues. This chain's CDR3 is CASSQYGGTGGAGFEQYF. CDR3 nucleotides: TGCGCCAGCAGTCAATACGGCGGGACAGGGGGCGCGGGATTCGAGCAGTACTTC.

The chain links TRBV6-5 to TRBJ1-2; no clear D gene. The length of the CDR3 is 16 residues. Deletions cut 2 bases from V and 0 bases from J, with 13 bases between. In germline, CDR1 is MNHEY, CDR2 SVGAGI. CDR3 residues: CASSYANEATNYGYTF. The CDR3 DNA is TGTGCCAGCAGTTACGCGAACGAGGCTACTAACTATGGCTACACCTTC.

V gene TRBV7-9 combines with J gene TRBJ1-1, with 7 nucleotides matching TRBD1. The CDR3 spans 12 residues. CDR1 is SEHNR and CDR2 is FQNEAQ in the germline V gene (reference sequence). With 5 bases clipped from V and 7 bases from J, the junction kept 4 bases outside the gene matches. The CDR3 sequence: CASSPRDSEAFF. The CDR3 nucleotides are TGTGCCAGCAGCCCGAGGGACAGTGAAGCTTTCTTT. Variable domain in full (rest from reference TRBV7-9 and TRBJ1-1): DTGVSQNPRHKITKRGQNVTFRCDPISEHNRLYWYRQTLGQGPEFLTYFQNEAQLEKSRLLSDRFSAERPKGSFSTLEIQRTEQGDSAMYLCASSPRDSEAFFGQGTRLTVV.

The rearrangement uses TRBV9 and TRBJ2-1; 11 bases line up with TRBD2. The CDR3 totals 16 residues. V lost 4 bases and J lost 8; bases outside the gene matches: 11. Germline V gene lookup returns CDR1 SGDLS and CDR2 YYNGEE. CDR3 DNA: TGTGCCAGCAGCATCCTGGATAGCGGGGGGGGCGATGAGCAGTTCTTC. Translation gives CASSILDSGGGDEQFF.

This clone qualifies as medium-sized (0.01 to 0.1%). This sequence joins TRBV6-1 and TRBJ2-1; 9 positions agree with TRBD2. Germline V gene sequence: CDR1 MNHNS, CDR2 SASEGT. V lost 3 bases, J lost 8 bases, and 8 bases stayed unmatched. The CDR3 runs 15 residues. The CDR3 DNA reads TGTGCCAGCAGTGAGGGCGGGGGGGCCGCCGATGAGCAGTTCTTC. It yields the protein CASSEGGGAADEQFF.

By sample fraction, this clone is medium-sized. The identical CDR3 is also encoded by other nucleotide sequences in the sample. This chain uses TRBV4-3 with TRBJ2-7; 8 bases are shared with TRBD2. The junction had 4 bases not matched to a gene; V was cut back by 4 bases and J by 5 bases. CDR1 and CDR2 (germline): LGHNA, YSLEER. The CDR3 has 13 amino acids. This chain's CDR3 is CASSPPGGDEQYF. DNA of the CDR3: TGCGCCAGCAGCCCCCCCGGGGGGGACGAGCAGTACTTC.

The V gene is TRBV9, the J gene TRBJ1-6; D might be TRBD1 (5 bases). V was cut by 1 base and J by 8 bases, with 16 bases left in between. The CDR3 consists of 16 residues. Germline CDR1 SGDLS, CDR2 YYNGEE. The CDR3 bases are TGTGCCAGCAGCGTACGTTCAGGGTCAGACCATTCACCCCTCCACTTT. Amino acids: CASSVRSGSDHSPLHF.

This clone was recorded once. The genes are TRBV11-2 and TRBJ2-1; D call uncertain. The V end lost 6 bases, the J end lost 2 bases, and 5 bases lay between the germline ends. Germline assignment: CDR1 SGHAT and CDR2 FQNNGV. There are 12 residues in the CDR3. The DNA for the CDR3 is TGTGCCAGCAGTCTTACCTACAATGAGCAGTTCTTC. It is translated as CASSLTYNEQFF.

The V gene is TRBV7-3, the J gene TRBJ2-1, with D perhaps TRBD2 (5 bases). CDR3 length: 11 residues. Trimming stripped 4 bases from V and 8 bases from J, with 6 bases between. The germline V gene encodes CDR1 SGHTA and CDR2 FQGTGA. The CDR3 sequence is CASSSGDEQFF. The CDR3 nucleotides are TGTGCCAGCAGCTCCGGGGATGAGCAGTTCTTC.

This clone was observed many times. J is TRBJ2-3 and V is TRBV5-4; the match to TRBD2 covers 8 bases. CDR1 and CDR2 (germline): SGHNT, YYREEE (reference sequence). V gave up 4 bases and J gave up 6 bases; unmatched junction bases: 7. The CDR3 has 14 residues. CDR3 in amino acids: CASSPTGGPDTQYF. In DNA, the CDR3 is TGTGCCAGCAGCCCGACGGGGGGGCCTGATACGCAGTATTTT.

This chain joins TRBV9 and TRBJ1-2; 9 nucleotides agree with TRBD1. With V trimmed by 2 bases and J by 4 bases, 6 bases remained unmatched. The V gene's germline CDR1 is SGDLS and CDR2 YYNGEE. CDR3 size: 15 residues. CDR3 sequence reads: CASSVGDRAGYGYTF. In DNA, the CDR3 is TGTGCCAGCAGCGTGGGGGACAGGGCCGGCTATGGCTACACCTTC.

This clone was counted only a few times. The rearrangement links TRBV4-2 to TRBJ2-7, with 8 bases aligning to TRBD2. The germline gives CDR1 LGHNA, CDR2 YNFKEQ. Trimming took 0 bases from V and 1 from J; bases not matched to a gene: 2. This CDR3 has 15 residues. For the CDR3, the DNA is TGTGCCAGCAGCCAAGAAACTAGCGGTTCCTACGAGCAGTACTTC. Its protein product is CASSQETSGSYEQYF.

This clone showed up just once. J is TRBJ1-5 and V is TRBV9; D not certain. Deletions cut 2 bases from V and 5 bases from J, with 11 bases between. Germline V lookup: CDR1 SGDLS, CDR2 YYNGEE. The CDR3 totals 14 residues. The DNA of the CDR3 is TGTGCCAGCAGCGTGGAGGGTTTGGATCAGCCCCAGCATTTT. Translating it yields CASSVEGLDQPQHF.

V and J are TRBV4-3 and TRBJ1-3; perhaps TRBD1 as D (5 bases). V was pared by 7 bases and J by 7 bases, with 20 bases between. The CDR3 loop spans 15 amino acids. Looked up from germline, CDR1 is LGHNA and CDR2 is YSLEER. In DNA, the CDR3 is TGCGCCAGCACCCCCTCCCGGGGGACGGGGAACACCATATATTTT. It specifies CASTPSRGTGNTIYF.

The CDR3 loop reads CASSAGGGNEQFF. CDR3 sequence (DNA): TGTGCCAGCAGCGCTGGGGGGGGCAATGAGCAGTTCTTC. This chain connects TRBV7-3 to TRBJ2-1, with TRBD2 matching 7 bases. V shed 5 bases and J 6 bases; nucleotides not matched to a gene: 4. Germline CDR1 is SGHTA and CDR2 is FQGTGA. This CDR3 spans 13 amino acids.

The rearrangement uses TRBV7-6 and TRBJ1-4, with unresolved D. The CDR3 is 14 residues long. V was trimmed by 1 base and J by 4 bases, leaving 7 bases between them. CDR1 and CDR2 (germline): SGHVS, FNYEAQ. The CDR3 region has the DNA TGTGCCAGCAGCTTAGGGGCTTATAATGAAAAACTGTTTTTT. Its protein product is CASSLGAYNEKLFF.

This clone was detected many times. The chain has TRBV4-2 and TRBJ2-7; 7 bases line up with TRBD1. Trimming took 4 bases from V and 0 from J; bases not matched to a gene: 9. Germline CDR1 LGHNA, CDR2 YNFKEQ. This CDR3 comprises 16 residues. Here the CDR3 reads CASSPQTRDSSYEQYF. The CDR3 coding sequence is TGTGCCAGCAGCCCTCAAACCCGGGACAGCTCCTACGAGCAGTACTTC.

The chain links TRBV15 to TRBJ1-1; D is perhaps TRBD1 (5 bases). Per germline, CDR1 LNHNV and CDR2 YYDKDF (reference sequence). V was trimmed by 0 bases and J by 3 bases, leaving 11 bases between them. The CDR3 contains 15 residues. Here the CDR3 reads CATSRESGVDTEAFF. CDR3 DNA sequence: TGTGCCACCAGCAGAGAATCGGGGGTGGACACTGAAGCTTTCTTT.

The chain combines TRBV7-3 with TRBJ2-1; perhaps TRBD1 as D (5 bases). This CDR3 contains 12 residues. Germline lookup yields CDR1 SGHTA and CDR2 FQGTGA. Trimming stripped 7 bases from V and 6 bases from J, with 10 bases between. The CDR3 DNA follows: TGTGCCAGCACATCTAGGGGCAATGAGCAGTTCTTC. Translation: CASTSRGNEQFF.

On this clone itself: The same CDR3 is also encoded by other DNA sequences in this sample. This rearrangement joins TRBV14 to TRBJ2-3; D gene unclear. V shed 3 bases and J shed 2 bases, with 9 bases lying between them. CDR3 size: 14 residues. Germline lookup yields CDR1 SGHDN and CDR2 FVKESK. CDR3 bases: TGTGCCAGCAGCCAGGGCAGACACACAGATACGCAGTATTTT. Residues: CASSQGRHTDTQYF.